What follows are 3 T cell receptor beta chains derived from one specimen sequenced in a study of T cell repertoires in cytomegalovirus infection. TCRdb ran MiXCR on the reads and lists one entry per CDR3 protein. The sample lists 700,000 to 850,000 distinct CDR3 sequences; 30% to 35% were seen once. These receptors' targets are unknown. Here the sequenced sample was cultured CD8+ T cells from PBMCs, taken from culture after CMV antigen stimulation. These receptors all come from a human donor in good health (CMV status not recorded). Some clones in this sample may be carry-over from other donors' samples.

This clonotype occurred many times. The chain uses TRBV7-2 and TRBJ2-6; D is ambiguous. Trimming left V 3 bases short and J 2 bases short, with 8 bases between. CDR1 SGHTA and CDR2 FQGNSA come from the germline V gene. The CDR3 runs 15 residues. The CDR3 protein is CASSFGLAGANVLTF. The CDR3 DNA reads TGTGCCAGCAGCTTCGGCCTCGCTGGGGCCAACGTCCTGACTTTC.

This clonotype was seen only a few times. An end of the junction does not agree with germline; a read error may underlie this. V gene TRBV7-7 combines with J gene TRBJ1-1, with D maybe TRBD1 (5 bases). The germline V gene encodes CDR1 SSHAT and CDR2 FNYEAQ (reference sequence). The CDR3 runs 15 residues. The CDR3 here is CASSPLTEMNTEAFF. CDR3 sequence (DNA): TGTGCTAGCAGCCCATTGACAGAAATGAACACTGAAGCTTTCTTT.

Only a few counts were recorded for this clonotype. The rearrangement joins TRBV2 to TRBJ2-3; possible D gene TRBD2, 5 bases. The ends were cut back, 7 bases at V and 6 bases at J, with 14 bases in the middle. The germline CDR1 and CDR2 sequences are SNHLY and FYNNEI. CDR3 length equals 13 residues. CDR3 region: CASTGHPGDTQYF. The CDR3 DNA is TGTGCCAGCACTGGCCACCCGGGGGATACGCAGTATTTT.